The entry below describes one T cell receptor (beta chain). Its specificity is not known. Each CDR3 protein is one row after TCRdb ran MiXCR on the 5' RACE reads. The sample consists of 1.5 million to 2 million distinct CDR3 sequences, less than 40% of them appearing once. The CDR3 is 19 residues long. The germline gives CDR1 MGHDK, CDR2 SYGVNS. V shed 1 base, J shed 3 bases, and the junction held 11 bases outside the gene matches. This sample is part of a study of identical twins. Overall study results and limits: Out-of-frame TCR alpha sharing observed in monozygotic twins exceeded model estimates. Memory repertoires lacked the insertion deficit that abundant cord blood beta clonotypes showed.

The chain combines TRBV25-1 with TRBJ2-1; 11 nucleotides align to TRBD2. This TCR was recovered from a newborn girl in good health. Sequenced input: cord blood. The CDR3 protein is CASSESTSGSPRNYNEQFF. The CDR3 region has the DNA TGTGCCAGCAGTGAATCAACTAGCGGGAGTCCCCGTAACTACAATGAGCAGTTCTTC.